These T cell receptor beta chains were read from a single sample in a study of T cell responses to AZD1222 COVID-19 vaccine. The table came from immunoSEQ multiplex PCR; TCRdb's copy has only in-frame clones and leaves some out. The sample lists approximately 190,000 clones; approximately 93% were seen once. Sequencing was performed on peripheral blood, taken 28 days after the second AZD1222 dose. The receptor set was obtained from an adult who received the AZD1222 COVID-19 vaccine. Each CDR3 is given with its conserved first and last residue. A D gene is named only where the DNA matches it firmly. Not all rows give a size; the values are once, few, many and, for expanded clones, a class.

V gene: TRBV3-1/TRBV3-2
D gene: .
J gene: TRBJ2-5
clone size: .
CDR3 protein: CASSQAGTKTQYF
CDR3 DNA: TGTGCCAGCAGCCAAGCCGGGACAAAGACCCAGTACTTC

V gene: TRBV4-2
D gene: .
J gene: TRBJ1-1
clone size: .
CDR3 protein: CASSQSRSAFF
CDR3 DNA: TGTGCCAGCAGCCAAAGTCGTTCGGCTTTCTTT

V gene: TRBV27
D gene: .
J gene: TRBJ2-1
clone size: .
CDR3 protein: CASRARAISYNEQFF
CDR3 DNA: TGTGCCAGCAGGGCCAGGGCTATCTCCTACAATGAGCAGTTCTTC

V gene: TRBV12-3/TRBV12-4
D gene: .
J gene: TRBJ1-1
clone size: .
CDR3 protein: CASSLNQGTEAFF
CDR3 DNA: TGTGCCAGCAGTTTAAATCAGGGGACTGAAGCTTTCTTT

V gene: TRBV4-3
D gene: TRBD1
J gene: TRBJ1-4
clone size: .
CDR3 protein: CASSQGDRVDWLFF
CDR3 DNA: TGCGCCAGCAGCCAAGGCGACAGGGTTGATTGGCTGTTTTTT

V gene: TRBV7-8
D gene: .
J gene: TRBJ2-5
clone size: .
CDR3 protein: CASSPGGGPQYF
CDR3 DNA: TGTGCCAGCAGCCCAGGCGGTGGGCCCCAGTACTTC

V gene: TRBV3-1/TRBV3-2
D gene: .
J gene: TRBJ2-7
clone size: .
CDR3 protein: CASSQGYEQYF
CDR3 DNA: TGTGCCAGCAGCCAGGGATACGAGCAGTACTTC

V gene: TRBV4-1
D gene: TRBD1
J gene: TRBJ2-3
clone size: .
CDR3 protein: CASSQRTGGTGTDTQYF
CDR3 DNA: TGCGCCAGCAGCCAACGGACAGGGGGCACCGGGACAGATACGCAGTATTTT

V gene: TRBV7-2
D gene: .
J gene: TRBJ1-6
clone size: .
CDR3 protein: CASSSPGARNSPLHF
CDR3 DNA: TGTGCCAGCAGCTCCCCAGGGGCACGGAATTCACCCCTCCACTTT

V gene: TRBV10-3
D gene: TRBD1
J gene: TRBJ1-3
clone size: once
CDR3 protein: CAVQGGQGGNTIYF
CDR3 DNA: TGTGCCGTCCAGGGGGGACAGGGTGGAAACACCATATATTTT

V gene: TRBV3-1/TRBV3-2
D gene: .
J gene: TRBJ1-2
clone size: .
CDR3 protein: CASSQGADPGYTF
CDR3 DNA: TGTGCCAGCAGCCAAGGGGCCGACCCTGGCTACACCTTC

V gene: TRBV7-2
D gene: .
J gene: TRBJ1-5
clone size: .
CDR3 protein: CASSLGGYSNQPQHF
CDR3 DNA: TGTGCCAGCAGCTTAGGTGGTTATAGCAATCAGCCCCAGCATTTT

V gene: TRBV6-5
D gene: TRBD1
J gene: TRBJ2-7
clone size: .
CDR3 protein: CASRTGTGVPYEQYF
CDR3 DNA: TGTGCCAGCAGAACCGGGACAGGGGTGCCCTACGAGCAGTACTTC

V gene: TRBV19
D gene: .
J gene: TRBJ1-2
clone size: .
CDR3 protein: CASRQGIVYGYTF
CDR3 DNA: TGTGCCTCAAGGCAGGGTATAGTCTATGGCTACACCTTC

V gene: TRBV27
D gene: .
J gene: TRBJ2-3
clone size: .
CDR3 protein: CASSLRGITDTQYF
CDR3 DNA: TGTGCCAGCAGTTTACGGGGGATTACAGATACGCAGTATTTT

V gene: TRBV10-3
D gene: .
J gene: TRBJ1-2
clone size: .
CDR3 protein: CAISESMGGNYGYTF
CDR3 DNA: TGTGCCATCAGTGAGTCGATGGGGGGGAACTATGGCTACACCTTC

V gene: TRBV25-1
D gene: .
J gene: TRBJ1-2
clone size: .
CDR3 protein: CASRNREFGYTF
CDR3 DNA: TGTGCCAGCAGGAACAGGGAGTTCGGCTACACCTTC

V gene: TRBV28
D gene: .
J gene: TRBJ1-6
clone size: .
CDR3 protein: CASSFGGVYNSPLHF
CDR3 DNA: TGTGCCAGCAGTTTTGGGGGGGTTTATAATTCACCCCTCCACTTT

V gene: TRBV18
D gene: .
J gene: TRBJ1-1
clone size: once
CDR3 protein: CASSQGGFNTEAFF
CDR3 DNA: TGTGCCAGCTCCCAAGGAGGTTTCAACACTGAAGCTTTCTTT

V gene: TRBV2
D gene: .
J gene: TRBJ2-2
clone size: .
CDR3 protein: CASGPGTGELFF
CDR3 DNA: TGTGCCAGCGGACCGGGTACCGGGGAGCTGTTTTTT

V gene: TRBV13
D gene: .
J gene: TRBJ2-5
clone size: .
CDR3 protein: CASSLEDAWETQYF
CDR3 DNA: TGTGCCAGCAGCTTAGAAGACGCTTGGGAGACCCAGTACTTC

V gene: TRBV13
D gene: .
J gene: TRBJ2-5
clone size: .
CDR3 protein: CASSSAGTRQETQYF
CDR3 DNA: TGTGCCAGCAGTTCAGCCGGGACTCGACAAGAGACCCAGTACTTC

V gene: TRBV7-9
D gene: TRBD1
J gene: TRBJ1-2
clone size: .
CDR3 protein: CASSQGVHGYTF
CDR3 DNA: TGTGCCAGCAGCCAGGGGGTTCATGGCTACACCTTC

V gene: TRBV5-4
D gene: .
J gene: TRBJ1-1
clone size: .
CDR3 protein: CAVGRNTEAFF
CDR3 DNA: TGTGCCGTGGGTCGAAACACTGAAGCTTTCTTT

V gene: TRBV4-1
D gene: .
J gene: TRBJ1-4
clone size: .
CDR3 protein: CASSPNVAITNEKLFF
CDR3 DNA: TGCGCCAGCAGCCCAAATGTGGCAATAACTAATGAAAAACTGTTTTTT

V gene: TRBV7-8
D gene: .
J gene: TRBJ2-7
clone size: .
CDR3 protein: CASSSRPTAYEQYF
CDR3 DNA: TGTGCCAGCAGCTCCCGGCCCACCGCCTACGAGCAGTACTTC

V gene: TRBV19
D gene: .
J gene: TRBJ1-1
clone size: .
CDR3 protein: CASSILLGGQKGTEAFF
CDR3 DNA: TGTGCCAGTAGTATCCTATTGGGAGGCCAGAAAGGGACTGAAGCTTTCTTT

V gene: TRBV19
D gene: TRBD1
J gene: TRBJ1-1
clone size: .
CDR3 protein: CASQQGLDGTEAFF
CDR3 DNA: TGTGCCAGCCAACAGGGGTTGGACGGCACTGAAGCTTTCTTT

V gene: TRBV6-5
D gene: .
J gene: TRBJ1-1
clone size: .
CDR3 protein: CASRLTVLSEAFF
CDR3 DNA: TGTGCCAGCAGGCTGACGGTTTTGTCTGAAGCTTTCTTT

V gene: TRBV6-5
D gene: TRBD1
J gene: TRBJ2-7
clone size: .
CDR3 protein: CAARTGSSYEQYF
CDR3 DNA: TGTGCCGCCAGGACAGGGAGCTCCTACGAGCAGTACTTC

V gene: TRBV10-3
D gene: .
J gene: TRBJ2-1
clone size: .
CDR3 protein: CAISESSYNEQFF
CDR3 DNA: TGTGCCATCAGTGAGTCGAGCTACAATGAGCAGTTCTTC

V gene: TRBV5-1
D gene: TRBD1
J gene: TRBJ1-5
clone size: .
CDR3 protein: CASSLGTGVGQPQHF
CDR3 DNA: TGCGCCAGCAGCTTGGGAACAGGGGTAGGTCAGCCCCAGCATTTT